The 8 T cell receptor beta chains reported below all come from one sample, sequenced in a study of long-term antiretroviral therapy in people with HIV. The authors ran the immunoSEQ assay, v3.0, at survey level. Method: immunoSEQ multiplex PCR; TCRdb's copy keeps in-frame clones and lacks some. There are 9,500 to 15,000 clones in the sample; roughly 82% occur only once, and over 15% lies in the top ten. The sequencing used unsorted PBMCs, collected just over 8 years after starting antiretroviral therapy. These receptors were obtained from a man in his forties or fifties with HIV.

The CDR3 here is CASSQRQGGAFF. In DNA form, the CDR3 reads TGTGCCAGCAGTCAGCGACAGGGGGGAGCTTTCTTT. The rearrangement uses TRBV27 and TRBJ1-1, with 9 bases that match TRBD1. V dropped 5 bases and J dropped 10; count of bases not matched to a gene: 5. This CDR3 has 12 amino acids. CDR1 and CDR2 from the germline V gene are MNHEY and SMNVEV (reference sequence).

This clone was detected a few times. The chain employs TRBV19 and TRBJ2-3; no firm D call. The CDR3 runs to 12 residues. The germline V gene encodes CDR1 LNHDA and CDR2 SQIVND (reference sequence). Deletions cut 4 bases from V and 5 bases from J, with 7 bases between. The CDR3 loop reads CASSRWGDTQYF. The DNA of the CDR3 is TGTGCCAGTAGTAGGTGGGGAGATACGCAGTATTTT.

The chain employs TRBV29-1 and TRBJ2-2, with D maybe TRBD2 (5 bases). Looked up from germline, CDR1 is SQVTM and CDR2 is ANQGSEA. The CDR3 is made up of 12 amino acids. V lost 3 bases to trimming and J lost 5 bases, with 7 bases between them. The CDR3 region has the DNA TGCAGCGTTGACGGGGATACCGGGGAGCTGTTTTTT. Residues: CSVDGDTGELFF.

The V gene is TRBV4-2, the J gene TRBJ2-3; 7 bases match TRBD2. With 1 base clipped from V and 2 bases from J, the junction kept 6 bases outside the gene matches. The CDR3 contains 16 residues. CDR1 is LGHNA and CDR2 is YNFKEQ in the germline V gene. This CDR3 is CASSQGFGGDTDTQYF. The CDR3 DNA is TGTGCCAGCAGCCAAGGGTTTGGGGGGGACACAGATACGCAGTATTTT.

V and J are TRBV6-1 and TRBJ2-7; 9 nucleotides align to TRBD2. CDR1 is MNHNS, CDR2 SASEGT, per germline. The CDR3 consists of 15 residues. J was trimmed by 0 bases and V by 4 bases; bases with no gene match: 4. CDR3 loop: CASSVLAGSSYEQYF. As DNA, the CDR3 is TGTGCCAGCAGTGTACTAGCGGGCAGCTCCTACGAGCAGTACTTC.

CDR3 in DNA: TGTGCCAGCAGTGGGGCTAGCAGGGGACAAGGGTTCTCCTACGAGCAGTACTTC. Protein sequence: CASSGASRGQGFSYEQYF. V gene TRBV2 combines with J gene TRBJ2-7; possibly TRBD1 for D (6 bases). Looked up from germline, CDR1 is SNHLY and CDR2 is FYNNEI. The CDR3 contains 18 residues. The V gene lost 4 bases and the J gene lost 0 bases, with 22 bases spanning the gap.

The V gene is TRBV13, the J gene TRBJ2-6, with D tentatively TRBD1 (6 bases). CDR1 is PRHDT, CDR2 FYEKMQ, per germline (reference sequence). The CDR3 is 15 residues long. Trimming shortened V by 3 bases and J by 3 bases, and 9 bases separated the two germline ends. The CDR3 reads CASSLQGFGANVLTF. CDR3 DNA sequence: TGTGCCAGCAGCTTGCAGGGGTTTGGGGCCAACGTCCTGACTTTC.

The chain has TRBV11-3 and TRBJ2-1, with D hard to call. CDR3 length: 15 residues. CDR1 is SGHNT, CDR2 YENEEA, per germline. V lost 5 bases and J lost 0, with 11 bases in between. The CDR3 sequence is CASSQSLSSYNEQFF. In nucleotides, the CDR3 is TGTGCCAGCAGCCAGTCCTTGAGCTCCTACAATGAGCAGTTCTTC.